Sequencing of this TCR beta chain was carried out in a study of untreated major depressive disorder. Study findings and constraints: Sequencing showed nonsignificant TRBV25-01 and TRBV02-01 differences matching flow cytometry. Compared with controls, depressed patients showed more TRBV05-01 (Vbeta 5.1) usage in CD4+ T cells.

DSM-IV major depressive disorder patients had Hamilton Rating Scale scores of 18 or more. For at least 8 weeks, patients took no psychiatric medication. Approximately 33 ml of blood was drawn into EDTA tubes. Clones were sequenced by immunoSEQ multiplex PCR, and TCRdb holds only the in-frame ones, with some missing. The sample comprises about 25,000 clones, approximately 91% of which are singletons, and roughly 0.72% rests with the top ten. About this clone: Its target is unknown.

This CDR3 contains 17 residues. The trim removed 3 bases at V and 1 base at J, leaving 9 bases unmatched. Germline V gene data show CDR1 as MNHNS and CDR2 as SASEGT. The chain joins TRBV6-1 to TRBJ1-2; TRBD1 agrees at 9 bases. Sequencing was done on a sample of CD4+ T cells from PBMCs. This sequence originates from a woman aged 30 to 39 with major depressive disorder. The CDR3 here is CASSDYRGQRINYGYTF. The DNA of the CDR3 is TGTGCCAGCAGTGATTACAGGGGGCAGAGAATTAACTATGGCTACACCTTC.